These 8 T cell receptor beta chains share one sample of origin, sequenced in a study of TET2 disruption in CD19-targeted CAR T cells. Described treatment: autologous CTL019 cells: CD19 CAR with 4-1BB and CD3 zeta domains. TCRdb's table, derived via immunoSEQ multiplex PCR, lists solely in-frame clones and lacks some. Reported are 20,000 to 30,000 clones; the ten largest clones contain approximately 1.8%. Their target antigens are unknown. This specimen was CD8- CAR+ T cells sorted from cultured blood T cells, taken for CD19 CAR T cell therapy. Subset defined: CD8-negative CAR-positive T cells from the infusion product. These receptors came from a man in his 70s with chronic lymphocytic leukemia.

About this clone: The missing CDR3 end, 3 residues past where the read stops, is filled in from the germline J gene. The chain uses TRBV11-2 and TRBJ1-1; 7 positions agree with TRBD1. In germline, CDR1 is SGHAT, CDR2 FQNNGV. The length of the CDR3 is 15 residues. The V and J ends lost 3 bases and 7 bases, in that order; junction bases with no gene match: 11. The CDR3 loop is CASSLGGGRGLEAFF. CDR3 DNA (partial): TGTGCCAGCAGCTTGGGAGGGGGGAGGGGGCTTGAA.

Comments on this clone: Read coverage stops 3 residues before the CDR3 terminus; the germline J gene supplies the remainder. The chain combines TRBV18 with TRBJ2-7; D unclear. The CDR3 totals 13 residues. CDR1 and CDR2 from the germline V gene are KGHSH and LQKENI. V was shortened by 0 bases and J by 3 bases, with 6 bases between the two germline ends. Incomplete CDR3 DNA: TGTGCCAGCTCACCACCAGGGTTCTACGAG. This gives the protein CASSPPGFYE. The complete CDR3 reads CASSPPGFYEQYF. Full variable domain (rest looked up from reference TRBV18 and TRBJ2-7): NAGVMQNPRHLVRRRGQEARLRCSPMKGHSHVYWYRQLPEEGLKFMVYLQKENIIDESGMPKERFSAEFPKEGPSILRIQQVVRGDSAAYFCASSPPGFYEQYFGPGTRLTVT.

Comments on this clone: The sequenced fragment ends 3 residues before the CDR3 boundary, so the rest is inferred from the germline J gene. The sample contains more than one DNA sequence encoding this CDR3. The chain couples TRBV20-1 to TRBJ1-4; tentatively, D is TRBD1 (5 bases). Per the germline V gene, CDR1 is DFQATT and CDR2 is SNEGSKA (reference sequence). Trimming took off 3 bases at V and 1 base at J, with 15 bases between the two ends. The CDR3 is 16 residues long. CDR3: CSARPQSQGTNEKLFF. The part of the CDR3 DNA that was read is TGCAGTGCTAGGCCCCAGTCCCAGGGAACTAATGAAAAA.

A note on this clone: The read halts 3 residues ahead of the CDR3 end, with the missing end drawn from the germline J gene. The chain joins TRBV10-3 to TRBJ1-2, with D maybe TRBD1 (6 bases). Germline CDR1 reads ENHRY; CDR2 reads SYGVKD. The CDR3 spans 13 residues. V was trimmed by 10 bases and J by 2 bases, leaving 14 bases between them. Incomplete CDR3 DNA: TGTGCCACCGAGCCCGACAGGAACTATGGC. Protein: CATEPDRNYG. The full CDR3 reads CATEPDRNYGYTF.

Note on this clone: With the read ending 3 residues before the CDR3 end, the germline J gene is used to fill in that end. The sample has other DNA sequences that encode this CDR3 too. This rearrangement joins TRBV5-6 to TRBJ1-2; 7 bases match TRBD1. The CDR3 loop spans 13 amino acids. Looked up from germline, CDR1 is SGHDT and CDR2 is YYEEEE. The CDR3 bases that were read are TGTGCCAGCAGCTTACGACAGGGTGGGGGT. Amino acid sequence: CASSLRQGGG. The whole CDR3 reads CASSLRQGGGYTF.

A word on this clone: The read terminates 3 residues before the CDR3 end, so the remaining end is supplied by the germline J gene. This chain joins TRBV5-1 and TRBJ2-5; D is possibly TRBD1 (6 bases). Looked up from germline, CDR1 is SGHRS and CDR2 is YFSETQ. This CDR3 spans 14 amino acids. Trimming removed 4 bases from V and 2 bases from J, with 12 bases in between. Partial CDR3 DNA: TGCGCCAGCAGCAGGGGGACGGTTCAAGAGACC. It specifies CASSRGTVQET. The CDR3 in full is CASSRGTVQETQYF. The complete variable domain, with remaining parts taken from reference TRBV5-1 and TRBJ2-5, reads KAGVTQTPRYLIKTRGQQVTLSCSPISGHRSVSWYQQTPGQGLQFLFEYFSETQRNKGNFPGRFSGRQFSNSRSEMNVSTLELGDSALYLCASSRGTVQETQYFGPGTRLLVL.

Comment on this clone: The read stops 3 residues short of the end of the CDR3; the missing end is completed from the germline J gene. At the DNA level, this CDR3 is encoded by other sequences in the same sample as well. The chain couples TRBV27 to TRBJ2-1; the match to TRBD2 covers 14 bases. J gave up 4 bases and V 3 bases, and 2 bases lay outside the gene matches. This CDR3 comprises 16 residues. Per the germline V gene, CDR1 is MNHEY and CDR2 is SMNVEV (reference sequence). The CDR3 DNA, read in part, is TGTGCCAGCAGTTTTGGACTAGCGGGGGGTTACAATGAG. As protein: CASSFGLAGGYNE. The CDR3 in full is CASSFGLAGGYNEQFF.

Of note for this clone: The read finishes 3 residues shy of the CDR3 end, and the germline J gene is used to complete it. The chain uses TRBV18 and TRBJ1-1; possibly TRBD1 for D (6 bases). The ends were cut back, 3 bases at V and 1 base at J, with 15 bases in the middle. This CDR3 contains 16 residues. Germline assignment: CDR1 KGHSH and CDR2 LQKENI. This CDR3 is CASSPKQGIGNTEAFF. The part of the CDR3 DNA that was read is TGTGCCAGCTCACCTAAACAGGGTATTGGGAACACTGAA.